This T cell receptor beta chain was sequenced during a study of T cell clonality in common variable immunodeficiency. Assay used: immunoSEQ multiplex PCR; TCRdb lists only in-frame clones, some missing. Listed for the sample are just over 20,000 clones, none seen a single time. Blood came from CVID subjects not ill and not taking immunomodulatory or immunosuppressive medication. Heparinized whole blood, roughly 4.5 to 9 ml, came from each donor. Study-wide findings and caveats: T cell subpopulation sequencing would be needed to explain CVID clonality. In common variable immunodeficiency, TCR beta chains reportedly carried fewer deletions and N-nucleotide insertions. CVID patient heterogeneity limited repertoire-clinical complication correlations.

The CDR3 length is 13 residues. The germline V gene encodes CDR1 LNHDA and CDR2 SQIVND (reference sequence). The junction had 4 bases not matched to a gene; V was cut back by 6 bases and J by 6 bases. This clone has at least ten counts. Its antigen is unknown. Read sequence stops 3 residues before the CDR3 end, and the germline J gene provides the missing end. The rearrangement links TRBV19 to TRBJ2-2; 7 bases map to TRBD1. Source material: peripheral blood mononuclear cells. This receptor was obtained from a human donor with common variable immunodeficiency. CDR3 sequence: CASRQGLPGELFF. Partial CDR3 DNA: TGTGCCAGTAGACAGGGGCTACCCGGGGAG.